This T cell receptor (beta chain) derives from a study of T cells in Graves' hyperthyroidism and ophthalmopathy. Study-wide context: Peripheral blood was collected at initial diagnosis, before any treatment.

Findings and limits, study-wide: Peripheral blood also featured most of the thyroid clonotypes expanded above 0.001.

Worth noting for this clonotype: Antigen unknown.

Authors of the study amplified TCR beta CDR3 regions from RNA transcripts. When the TCR CDR3 underwent first-round RT-PCR, the HTBI primer set was used. TCRdb used MiXCR to reprocess the multiplex PCR reads, holding one entry per CDR3 protein. The sample yields approximately 400,000 distinct CDR3 sequences, roughly 13% seen once. Diagnoses were made from clinical symptoms, serum measures (thyroxine and TRAb), thyroid ultrasound and orbital computed tomography. Before ophthalmopathy appeared, progressors gave blood at initial hyperthyroidism diagnosis. The clonotype comes from a man in his thirties or forties with Graves' hyperthyroidism that later progressed to Graves' ophthalmopathy. Sequenced material: blood.

In DNA form, the CDR3 reads TGTGCCACCAGTGATGGACCGTTCAGCACCTACACAGATACGCAGTATTTT. Residues: CATSDGPFSTYTDTQYF. The rearrangement links TRBV24-1 to TRBJ2-3; D is unresolved. V was cut by 3 bases and J by 2 bases, with 17 bases left in between. This CDR3 has 17 residues. CDR1 KGHDR and CDR2 SFDVKD come from the germline V gene.